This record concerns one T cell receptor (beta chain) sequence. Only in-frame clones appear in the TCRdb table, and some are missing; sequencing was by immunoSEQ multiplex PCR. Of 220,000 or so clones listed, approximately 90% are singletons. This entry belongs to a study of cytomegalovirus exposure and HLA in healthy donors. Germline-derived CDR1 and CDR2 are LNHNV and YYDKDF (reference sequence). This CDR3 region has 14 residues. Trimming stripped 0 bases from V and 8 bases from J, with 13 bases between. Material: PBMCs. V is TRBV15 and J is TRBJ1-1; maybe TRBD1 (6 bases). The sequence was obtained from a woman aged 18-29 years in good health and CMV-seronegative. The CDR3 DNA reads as TGTGCCACCAGCAGAGAACGACGTGGGACAGAAGCTTTCTTT. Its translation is CATSRERRGTEAFF.